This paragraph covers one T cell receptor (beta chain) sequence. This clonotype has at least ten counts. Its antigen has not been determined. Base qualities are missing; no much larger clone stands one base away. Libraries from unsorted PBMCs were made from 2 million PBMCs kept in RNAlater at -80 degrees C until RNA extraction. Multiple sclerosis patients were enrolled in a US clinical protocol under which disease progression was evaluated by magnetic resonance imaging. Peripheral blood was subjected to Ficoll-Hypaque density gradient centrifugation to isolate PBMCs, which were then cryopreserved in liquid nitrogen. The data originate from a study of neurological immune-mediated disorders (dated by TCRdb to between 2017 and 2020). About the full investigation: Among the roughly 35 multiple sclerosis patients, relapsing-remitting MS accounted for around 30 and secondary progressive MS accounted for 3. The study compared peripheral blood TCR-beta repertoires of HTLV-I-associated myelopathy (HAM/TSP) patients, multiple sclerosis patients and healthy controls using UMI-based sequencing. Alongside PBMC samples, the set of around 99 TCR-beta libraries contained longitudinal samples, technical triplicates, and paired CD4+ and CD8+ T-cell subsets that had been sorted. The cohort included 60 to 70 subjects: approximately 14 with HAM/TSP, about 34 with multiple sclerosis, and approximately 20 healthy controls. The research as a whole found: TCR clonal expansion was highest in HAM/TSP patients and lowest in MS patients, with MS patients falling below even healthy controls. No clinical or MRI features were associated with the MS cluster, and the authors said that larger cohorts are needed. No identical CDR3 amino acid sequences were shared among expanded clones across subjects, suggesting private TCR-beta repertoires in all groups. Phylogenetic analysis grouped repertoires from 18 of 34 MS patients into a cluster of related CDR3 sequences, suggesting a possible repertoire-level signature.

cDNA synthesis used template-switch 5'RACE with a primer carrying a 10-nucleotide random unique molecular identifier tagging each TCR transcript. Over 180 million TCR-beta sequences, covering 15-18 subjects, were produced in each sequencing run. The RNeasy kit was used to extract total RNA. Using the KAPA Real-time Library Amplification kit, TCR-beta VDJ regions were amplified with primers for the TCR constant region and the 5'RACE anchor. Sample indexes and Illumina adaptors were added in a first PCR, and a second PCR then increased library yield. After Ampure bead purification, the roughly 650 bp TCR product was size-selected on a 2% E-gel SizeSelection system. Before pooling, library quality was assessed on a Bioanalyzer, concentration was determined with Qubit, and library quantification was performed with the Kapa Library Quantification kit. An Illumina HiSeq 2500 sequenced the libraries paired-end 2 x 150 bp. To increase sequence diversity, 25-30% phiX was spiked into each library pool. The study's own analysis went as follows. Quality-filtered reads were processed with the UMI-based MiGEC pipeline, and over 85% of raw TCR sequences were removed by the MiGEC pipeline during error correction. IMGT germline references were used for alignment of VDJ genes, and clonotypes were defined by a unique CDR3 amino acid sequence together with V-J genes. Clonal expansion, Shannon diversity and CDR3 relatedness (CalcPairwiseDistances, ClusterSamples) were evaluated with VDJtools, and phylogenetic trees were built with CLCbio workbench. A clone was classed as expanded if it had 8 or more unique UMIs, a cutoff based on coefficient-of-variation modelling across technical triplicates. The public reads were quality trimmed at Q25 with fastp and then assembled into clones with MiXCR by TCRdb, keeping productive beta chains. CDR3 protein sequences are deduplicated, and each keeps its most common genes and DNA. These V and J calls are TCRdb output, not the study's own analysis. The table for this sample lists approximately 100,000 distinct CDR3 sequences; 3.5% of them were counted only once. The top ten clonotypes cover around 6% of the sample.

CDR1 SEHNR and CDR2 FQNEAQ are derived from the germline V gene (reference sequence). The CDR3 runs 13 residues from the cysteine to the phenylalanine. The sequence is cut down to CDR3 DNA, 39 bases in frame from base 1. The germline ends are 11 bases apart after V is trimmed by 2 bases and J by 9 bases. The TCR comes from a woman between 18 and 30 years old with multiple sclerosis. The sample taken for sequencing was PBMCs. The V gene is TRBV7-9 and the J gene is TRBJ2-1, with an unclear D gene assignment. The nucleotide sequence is TGTGCCAGCAGCTTAAAGGGAATCGGTGAGCAGTTCTTC. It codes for CASSLKGIGEQFF.